A single TCR beta chain is shown here with its context. These data come from a study of blood T cell repertoires in COVID-19. Study background: Italy, Spain and the United States were the sources of the convalescent and acute COVID-19 samples. Nucleic acid was either cDNA or gDNA, and it came from T cells, B-cell-depleted T cells, or PBMCs.

This CDR3 region has 15 residues. Germline CDR1 and CDR2: PRHDT and FYEKMQ (reference sequence). The germline V and J ends were trimmed by 5 bases and 2 bases, with 12 bases remaining between them. TCRdb keeps only in-frame clones here, not all; method: immunoSEQ multiplex PCR. The table shows 100,000 to 150,000 clones, with under 90% occurring only once. This receptor was taken from a woman aged 60 to 75 with acute or convalescent COVID-19. Sequenced input: peripheral blood. J is TRBJ2-2 and V is TRBV13, with D unresolved. CDR3 amino acids: CASSPAEINTGELFF. DNA for the CDR3: TGTGCCAGCAGCCCGGCGGAGATAAACACCGGGGAGCTGTTTTTT.